A selection of T cell receptor beta chains follows, all from one sample in a study of blood T cell repertoires in COVID-19. The table came from immunoSEQ multiplex PCR; TCRdb's copy has only in-frame clones and leaves some out. The repertoire has about 110,000 clones, over 75% of them found once; the top ten carry approximately 2.5%. The sample comprised peripheral blood. All receptors come from a human donor in a cohort sampled during active COVID-19. Each CDR3 is given with its conserved first and last residue. The D gene is left open where the match is weak. Size tells how often a clone was seen (once, few, many) or the class of an expanded clone, and some rows leave it out.

cdr3_aa cdr3_nt j_call v_call clone_size d_call
CASSVEQQNTEAFF TGTGCCAGCAGCGTAGAACAGCAGAACACTGAAGCTTTCTTT TRBJ1-1 TRBV9 few -
CASSGKLAGGPHEQFF TGCGCCAGCAGCGGTAAACTAGCGGGAGGGCCCCATGAGCAGTTCTTC TRBJ2-1 TRBV5-1 - TRBD2
CASRGPSSYEQYF TGTGCCAGCCGGGGTCCGAGCTCCTACGAGCAGTACTTC TRBJ2-7 TRBV12-3/TRBV12-4 - -
CASRRLSGIDGYTF TGTGCCAGTAGACGCCTTTCGGGGATCGATGGCTACACCTTC TRBJ1-2 TRBV19 - -
CASSPSSGGNGYTF TGTGCCAGCAGTCCCTCCAGCGGGGGCAACGGCTACACCTTC TRBJ1-2 TRBV27 - -
CASSLGTAGNTIYF TGCGCCAGCAGCTTGGGTACAGCCGGAAACACCATATATTTT TRBJ1-3 TRBV5-1 - -
CATSRGGLAGGAAYEQYF TGTGCCACCAGCAGAGGGGGACTAGCGGGAGGGGCCGCCTACGAGCAGTACTTC TRBJ2-7 TRBV15 - TRBD2
CASINYGTQYF TGTGCCAGCATTAACTACGGTACGCAGTATTTT TRBJ2-3 TRBV6-5 - -
CASTDRPNEKLFF TGTGCCAGTACTGACAGGCCGAATGAAAAACTGTTTTTT TRBJ1-4 TRBV19 - -
CASSPSGSSYNEQFF TGTGCCAGCAGCCCCAGCGGGAGCTCCTACAATGAGCAGTTCTTC TRBJ2-1 TRBV9 - TRBD2
CASSSTAGINEKLFF TGTGCCAGCAGCTCGACGGCAGGAATTAATGAAAAACTGTTTTTT TRBJ1-4 TRBV7-3 - -
CASSLPAGGSYNEQFF TGCGCCAGCAGCTTACCCGCGGGGGGTTCCTACAATGAGCAGTTCTTC TRBJ2-1 TRBV5-1 - TRBD2
CASSAVRSSYLDEQYF TGTGCCAGCAGCGCCGTCCGGAGCTCCTACTTGGACGAGCAGTACTTC TRBJ2-7 TRBV9 - -